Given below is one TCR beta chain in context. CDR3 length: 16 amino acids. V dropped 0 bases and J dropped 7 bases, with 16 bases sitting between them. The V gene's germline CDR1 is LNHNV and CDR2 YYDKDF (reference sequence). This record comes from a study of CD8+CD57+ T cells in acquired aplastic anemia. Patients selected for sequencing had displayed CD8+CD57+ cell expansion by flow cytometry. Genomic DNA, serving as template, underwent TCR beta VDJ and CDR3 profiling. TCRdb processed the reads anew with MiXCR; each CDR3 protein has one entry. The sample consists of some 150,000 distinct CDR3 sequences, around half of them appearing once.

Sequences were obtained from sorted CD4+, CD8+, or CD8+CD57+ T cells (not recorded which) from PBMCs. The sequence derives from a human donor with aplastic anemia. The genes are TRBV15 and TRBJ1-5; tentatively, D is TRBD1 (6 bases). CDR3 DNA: TGTGCCACCAGCAGAGACGCCACAGGGAAAGGGCAGCCCCAGCATTTT. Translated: CATSRDATGKGQPQHF.